This T cell receptor (beta chain) was captured in a study of shared clonotypes between healthy human individuals. Some clones are missing from TCRdb's copy, which holds only in-frame ones; the method was immunoSEQ multiplex PCR. Counted here are 2 million to 2.5 million clones, 90% to 95% occurring once; the ten biggest clones make up 0.1% to 0.15%. The study, taken as a whole, reports: Non-shared clonotypes had lower generation probabilities than those shared by all four donors. Genetic and exposure-history diversity was limited by the small donor number.

About this clone itself: The antigen is undetermined.

The CDR3 is made up of 16 amino acids. Per germline, CDR1 SGHTA and CDR2 FQGTGA. V was cut by 5 bases and J by 1 base, with 14 bases left in between. The clonotype was recovered from a man between 18 and 29 years old in good health. Sequencing input: naive CD4+ T cells sorted from blood. Subset defined: CD45RA+ positively selected. The J gene is TRBJ2-2, the V gene TRBV7-3; weak D call: TRBD1 (5 bases). Here the CDR3 reads CASSLLGLQNTGELFF. The CDR3 region has the DNA TGTGCCAGCAGCCTTCTGGGGCTCCAGAACACCGGGGAGCTGTTTTTT.